This T cell receptor (beta chain) was sequenced for a study of OX40 agonist ivuxolimab in advanced cancers. CDR1 and CDR2 (germline): MNHEY, SMNVEV (reference sequence). V was shortened by 6 bases and J by 2 bases, with 19 bases between the two germline ends. The CDR3 loop spans 16 amino acids. Repertoires were generated with immunoSEQ multiplex PCR, while TCRdb's copy carries only in-frame clones and drops some. The data hold 20,000 or so clones, with 86% observed a single time. The source was CD4+ or CD8+ T cells sorted from blood, collected in a trial of the OX40 agonist ivuxolimab. The chain joins TRBV27 to TRBJ2-5; the D gene is possibly TRBD1 (6 bases). The receptor was isolated from an adult with an advanced solid tumor such as melanoma, head and neck, liver or kidney cancer. Here the CDR3 reads CASSPMGQGSQETQYF. CDR3 in DNA: TGTGCCAGCAGCCCAATGGGGCAGGGGTCGCAAGAGACCCAGTACTTC.